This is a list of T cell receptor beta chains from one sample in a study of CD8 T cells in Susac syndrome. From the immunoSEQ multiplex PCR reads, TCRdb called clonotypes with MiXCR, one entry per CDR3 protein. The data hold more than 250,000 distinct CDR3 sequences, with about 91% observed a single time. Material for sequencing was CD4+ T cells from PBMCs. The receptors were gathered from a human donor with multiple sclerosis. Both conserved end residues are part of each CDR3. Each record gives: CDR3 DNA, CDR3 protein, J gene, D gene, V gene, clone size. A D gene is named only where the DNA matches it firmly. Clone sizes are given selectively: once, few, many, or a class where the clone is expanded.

TGCGCCAGCAGCTTGTTGATGGGGACACCCTACGAGCAGTACTTC	CASSLLMGTPYEQYF	TRBJ2-7	-	TRBV5-1	-
TGTGCCAGCAGCTTAACCGGGACAGGGGGCAGCTATGGCTACACCTTC	CASSLTGTGGSYGYTF	TRBJ1-2	TRBD1	TRBV7-2	-
TGCGCCAGCAGCTTGGAGGCTAGCGGGAGTGATGAGCAGTTCTTC	CASSLEASGSDEQFF	TRBJ2-1	TRBD2	TRBV5-1	once
TGTGCCAGCAGCGAACGGAAACTTAGCGGGAGCGAGCAGTTCTTC	CASSERKLSGSEQFF	TRBJ2-1	TRBD2	TRBV2	-
TGTGCCAGCAGTTTAAGGGCAGGGAGTGTGCAGTACTTC	CASSLRAGSVQYF	TRBJ2-7	-	TRBV12-3/TRBV12-4	-
TGTGCCTGGAGTGTCAATGAGCAGTTCTTC	CAWSVNEQFF	TRBJ2-1	-	TRBV30	once
TGCGCCAGCAGCCAAGATCGAACGTCGGGGTCGGGGCAGCCCCAGCATTTT	CASSQDRTSGSGQPQHF	TRBJ1-5	-	TRBV4-3	-
TGTGCCATCACCACAGGACAGGGTCAAGAGACCCAGTACTTC	CAITTGQGQETQYF	TRBJ2-5	TRBD1	TRBV10-3	-
TGTGCCAGCACCGAGTCGGGCTCTGGAAACACCATATATTTT	CASTESGSGNTIYF	TRBJ1-3	-	TRBV28	-
TGTGCCAGCAGAGGATGGACTAGCGGGGCCCAAGAGACCCAGTACTTC	CASRGWTSGAQETQYF	TRBJ2-5	TRBD2	TRBV12-3/TRBV12-4	-
TGTGCCAGCAGCCCCGGGGCCCTCCAAGAGACCCAGTACTTC	CASSPGALQETQYF	TRBJ2-5	-	TRBV5-4	-
TGTGCCAGCAGCCAATCGAACAGGGGAAGGGGCTCTGGGGCCAACGTCCTGACTTTC	CASSQSNRGRGSGANVLTF	TRBJ2-6	TRBD1	TRBV14	-
TGCAGTGCTCTCCCCCCGACTAGCGGAAGCACAGATACGCAGTATTTT	CSALPPTSGSTDTQYF	TRBJ2-3	TRBD2	TRBV20-1	-
TGTGCCAGCAGGGGTCAGGGCCACTACGAGCAGTACTTC	CASRGQGHYEQYF	TRBJ2-7	-	TRBV6-5	-
TGTGCCAGCTCTGGCCTGGGGGGGCTGCTGAGGAATCAGCCCCAGCATTTT	CASSGLGGLLRNQPQHF	TRBJ1-5	-	TRBV6-2/TRBV6-3	-
TGTGCCAGCAGCTGGCGGGGAGGGGACACTGAAGCTTTCTTT	CASSWRGGDTEAFF	TRBJ1-1	-	TRBV11-2	-
TGTGCCAGCAGCTTCGGCGTTAACTCTGGAAACACCATATATTTT	CASSFGVNSGNTIYF	TRBJ1-3	-	TRBV11-2	-
TGTGCTAGTGGTTTGGGGGGGAACACTGAAGCTTTCTTT	CASGLGGNTEAFF	TRBJ1-1	-	TRBV12-5	-
TGTGCCTGGAGTGCGGGACTCCCCGGGAGGAATGAGCAGTTCTTC	CAWSAGLPGRNEQFF	TRBJ2-1	TRBD2	TRBV30	-
TGTGCCAGCAGAGGGACTAGCGGGAGGAACACTAAATTGGGGAATGAGCAGTTCTTC	CASRGTSGRNTKLGNEQFF	TRBJ2-1	TRBD2	TRBV6-1	-